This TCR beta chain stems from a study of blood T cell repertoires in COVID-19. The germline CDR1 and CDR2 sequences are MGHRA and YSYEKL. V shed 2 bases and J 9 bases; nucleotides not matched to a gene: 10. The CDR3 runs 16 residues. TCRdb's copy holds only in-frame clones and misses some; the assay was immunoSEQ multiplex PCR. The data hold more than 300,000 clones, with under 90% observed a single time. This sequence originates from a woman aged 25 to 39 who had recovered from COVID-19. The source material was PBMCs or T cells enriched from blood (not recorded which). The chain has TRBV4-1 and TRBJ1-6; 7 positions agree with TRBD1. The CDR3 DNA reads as TGCGCCAGCAGCCAATTTTTTCAGGGGGATGGTTCACCCCTCCACTTT. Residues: CASSQFFQGDGSPLHF.